One and the same sample provided the 18 T cell receptor beta chains below, sequenced in a study of early T cells in non-severe SARS-CoV-2 infection. Each CDR3 protein gets one entry after TCRdb re-called the 5' RACE reads with MiXCR. The sample consists of roughly 57,000 distinct CDR3 sequences, 9.5% to 15% of them appearing once. The sequencing sample was made of whole blood. The receptor source for this set is an adult who was a healthcare worker with PCR-confirmed SARS-CoV-2 infection or an uninfected control (not recorded which).

This chain connects TRBV7-9 to TRBJ2-7; the match to TRBD2 covers 8 bases. This CDR3 comprises 18 residues. The V segment lost 5 bases and the J segment 2 bases; nucleotides outside the gene matches: 17. Germline CDR1 is SEHNR and CDR2 is FQNEAQ (reference sequence). The CDR3 DNA is TGTGCCAGCAGCCAAATTTGGGGGAAACGGACTAGCCCCTACGAGCAGTACTTC. This sequence encodes CASSQIWGKRTSPYEQYF.

At least ten counts were recorded for this clonotype. The V and J genes are TRBV3-1 and TRBJ1-2; 7 positions match TRBD1. CDR1 and CDR2 (germline): LGHDT, YNNKEL (reference sequence). The CDR3 is 14 residues long. Trimming took 4 bases from V and 4 from J; bases not matched to a gene: 6. The CDR3 sequence is CASSLRQGVYGYTF. The CDR3, as DNA: TGTGCCAGCAGCCTCCGACAGGGCGTCTATGGCTACACCTTC.

The gene calls are TRBV6-5 and TRBJ2-7, with D perhaps being TRBD1 or TRBD2 (5 bases each). Trimming removed 0 bases at V and 4 bases at J, with 10 bases between. Germline loops: CDR1 MNHEY, CDR2 SVGAGI. CDR3 length: 14 residues. The chain's CDR3 is CASSYSGRAYEQYF. The CDR3 DNA sequence: TGTGCCAGCAGTTACTCGGGACGGGCTTACGAGCAGTACTTC.

This clonotype has just a few counts. The CDR3 DNA sequence: TGCGCCAGCAGCCAGTTTAATTCACCCCTCCACTTT. It encodes CASSQFNSPLHF. The chain is built from TRBV4-3 and TRBJ1-6, with unresolved D. Germline V lookup: CDR1 LGHNA, CDR2 YSLEER. CDR3 size: 12 residues. With 3 bases removed from V and 6 bases from J, the gap between germline ends came to 3 bases.

Many counts were recorded for this clonotype. CDR3 residues: CASSLNRNTEAFF. For the CDR3, the DNA is TGTGCCAGCAGCTTGAACAGGAACACTGAAGCTTTCTTT. The genes are TRBV11-3 and TRBJ1-1; D not resolved. V shed 3 bases and J shed 1 base, with 6 bases lying between them. The germline V gene has CDR1 SGHNT and CDR2 YENEEA. The CDR3 totals 13 residues.

This clonotype was observed many times. V gene TRBV7-6 combines with J gene TRBJ2-1; no clear D. This CDR3 contains 12 residues. The germline V gene has CDR1 SGHVS and CDR2 FNYEAQ. V was pared by 4 bases and J by 8 bases, with 9 bases between. DNA of the CDR3: TGTGCCAGCAGCTCAAGACACGATGAGCAGTTCTTC. The encoded protein is CASSSRHDEQFF.

A word on this clonotype: Germline and junction disagree at one end, which may indicate a read error. This chain uses TRBV18 with TRBJ2-7; the D gene is possibly TRBD2 (7 bases). CDR3 length: 15 amino acids. CDR1 is KGHSH, CDR2 LQKENI, per germline. The CDR3 DNA is TGTGTCAGCTCACCAGCACAGGGAGGGTCCTACGAGCAGTACTTC. This encodes CVSSPAQGGSYEQYF.

A few counts support this clonotype. The chain combines TRBV9 with TRBJ1-6, with a tentative D call TRBD1 (5 bases). Per germline, CDR1 SGDLS and CDR2 YYNGEE. V lost 0 bases and J lost 0, with 10 bases in between. This CDR3 region has 17 residues. The CDR3 DNA is TGTGCCAGCAGCGTAGAATACAGGAGCTCCTATAATTCACCCCTCCACTTT. It is translated as CASSVEYRSSYNSPLHF.

The rearrangement links TRBV29-1 to TRBJ2-5; D may be TRBD2 (5 bases). Trimming took off 8 bases at V and 5 bases at J, with 18 bases between the two ends. Germline V gene sequence: CDR1 SQVTM, CDR2 ANQGSEA. The CDR3 extends over 13 amino acids. CDR3 sequence: CSPSQSGIETQYF. CDR3 nucleotide sequence: TGCAGCCCTTCACAGTCGGGGATTGAGACCCAGTACTTC.

The V and J genes are TRBV20-1 and TRBJ2-3; possible D gene TRBD2, 5 bases. The V end lost 6 bases, the J end lost 2 bases, and 9 bases lay between the germline ends. The CDR3 is 12 residues long. CDR1 DFQATT and CDR2 SNEGSKA come from the germline V gene (reference sequence). The CDR3 bases are TGCAGTGCCACAGCGGACACAGATACGCAGTATTTT. It codes for CSATADTDTQYF.

This clonotype was seen more than once but under ten times. V usage is TRBV5-1 and J usage is TRBJ2-7, with a weak D call TRBD1 (5 bases). Germline CDR1 and CDR2: SGHRS and YFSETQ. The CDR3 totals 17 residues. Trimming cost V 0 bases and J 3 bases, with 19 bases left between them. In nucleotides, the CDR3 is TGCGCCAGCAGCTTGGGACGAAGGCAGGGCACTCACTACGAGCAGTACTTC. It yields the protein CASSLGRRQGTHYEQYF.

The rearrangement joins TRBV5-1 to TRBJ2-5, with 7 bases aligning to TRBD1. Germline V gives CDR1 SGHRS, CDR2 YFSETQ. The V segment lost 7 bases and the J segment 5 bases; nucleotides outside the gene matches: 8. The CDR3 totals 13 residues. In DNA form, the CDR3 reads TGCGCCAGCGACGGGACAGAATGGGAGACCCAGTACTTC. Its translation: CASDGTEWETQYF.

This clonotype was seen repeatedly, ten times or more. V usage is TRBV20-1 and J usage is TRBJ2-7; no clear D. This CDR3 is 13 amino acids long. In germline, CDR1 is DFQATT, CDR2 SNEGSKA (reference sequence). Trimming cost V 0 bases and J 11 bases, with 17 bases left between them. The CDR3 sequence: CSARDLTHIGEYF. For the CDR3, the DNA is TGCAGTGCTAGAGATTTAACCCACATCGGAGAGTACTTC.

This clonotype occurred a few times. The chain employs TRBV11-3 and TRBJ1-2; the match to TRBD1 covers 9 bases. Germline V gene sequence: CDR1 SGHNT, CDR2 YENEEA. The CDR3 is 13 amino acids. Trimming cost V 5 bases and J 4 bases; bases outside gene matches: 2. This CDR3 is CASSQGQGYGYTF. CDR3 DNA: TGTGCCAGCAGCCAGGGACAGGGCTATGGCTACACCTTC.

This clonotype was detected only a few times. The J gene is TRBJ1-2, the V gene TRBV7-8; 7 nucleotides match TRBD1. The junction had 3 bases not matched to a gene; V was cut back by 2 bases and J by 0 bases. Germline assignment: CDR1 SGHVS and CDR2 FQNEAQ. This CDR3 region has 15 residues. In DNA, the CDR3 is TGTGCCAGCAGCTTATCCGGACAGGCTAACTATGGCTACACCTTC. Encoded protein: CASSLSGQANYGYTF.

Comment on this clonotype: At one boundary the junction diverges from the germline segment, which might be a read error. CDR3 DNA: TGTGCCAGCAGCCCCGGGGTCTTT. The encoded protein is CASSPGVF. The rearrangement joins TRBV7-9 to TRBJ1-6; unclear D gene. This CDR3 comprises 8 residues. In germline, CDR1 is SEHNR, CDR2 FQNEAQ (reference sequence).

In its sample, this clonotype was seen many times. The chain employs TRBV20-1 and TRBJ1-1, with 7 positions matching TRBD1. After removal of 4 bases from V and 4 bases from J, the junction contained 3 bases not matched to a gene. Germline V lookup: CDR1 DFQATT, CDR2 SNEGSKA (reference sequence). The CDR3 loop spans 12 amino acids. The CDR3 reads CSATTGVTEAFF. In nucleotides, the CDR3 is TGCAGTGCTACTACAGGGGTCACTGAAGCTTTCTTT.

V and J are TRBV5-1 and TRBJ2-3; either TRBD1 or TRBD2 may fit D (6 bases each). V was pared by 1 base and J by 5 bases, with 17 bases between. The germline gives CDR1 SGHRS, CDR2 YFSETQ. The CDR3 spans 16 residues. As DNA, the CDR3 is TGCGCCAGCAGCTTGAGGGGGGCCGTAGGCATAGATACGCAGTATTTT. It specifies CASSLRGAVGIDTQYF.